The rows below give T cell receptor beta chains drawn from one sample of a study of blood T cell repertoires in COVID-19. TCRdb's table, derived via immunoSEQ multiplex PCR, lists solely in-frame clones and lacks some. This sample carries fewer than 700,000 clones, about 89% of them seen once, and the ten largest clones take roughly 8%. The sequenced material came from peripheral blood. The origin of the receptors is a woman in her fifties or sixties with COVID-19, enrolled during active disease. Both conserved end residues are trimmed from each CDR3.

cdr3_aa: ATSDSLRGRGEQF; v_call: TRBV24-1; cdr3_length: 13
cdr3_aa: ASSLEGASTDTQY; v_call: TRBV7-3; cdr3_length: 13
cdr3_aa: AINGNSRETEAF; v_call: TRBV10-3; cdr3_length: 12
cdr3_aa: ASSQDRRRGKGSSYNEQF; v_call: TRBV3-1/TRBV3-2; cdr3_length: 18
cdr3_aa: ASSLLRGENTEAF; v_call: TRBV7-8; cdr3_length: 13
cdr3_aa: ASSPHTYYEQY; v_call: TRBV9; cdr3_length: 11
cdr3_aa: ASSSVGVNTEAF; v_call: TRBV5-1; cdr3_length: 12
cdr3_aa: AWSEGANYGYT; v_call: TRBV30; cdr3_length: 11
cdr3_aa: ASSQGQDHGYT; v_call: TRBV9; cdr3_length: 11
cdr3_aa: ASSLAPRVGTNYGYT; v_call: TRBV7-8; cdr3_length: 15
cdr3_aa: ASSSRATVKSGELF; v_call: TRBV27; cdr3_length: 14
cdr3_aa: ASSEGGTHGIQY; v_call: TRBV10-2; cdr3_length: 12